This T cell receptor (beta chain) was profiled in a study of graft-versus-host responses after intestinal transplantation. Germline CDR1 and CDR2: MGHDK and SYGVNS. The CDR3 is 17 residues long. V shed 5 bases, J shed 3 bases, and the junction held 12 bases outside the gene matches. Study-level findings and limits: Early post-transplant falls in HvG clones accompanied the peak levels of circulating GvH clones.

On this clone itself: Antigen unknown.

Sequencing was performed with immunoSEQ multiplex PCR; in TCRdb, only in-frame clones are kept and a portion is missing. The data show approximately 88,000 clones, almost 90% seen once. The receptor was isolated from a human donor who received an intestinal transplant. Sequenced here: unstimulated CD4+ T cells sorted from spleen or lymph node cells, sampled before intestinal transplant. This chain joins TRBV25-1 and TRBJ2-3; 9 bases align to TRBD1. The CDR3, as DNA: TGTGCCAGCAGTCCCTCGGGCGACAGGGGGTGGACAGATACGCAGTATTTT. Protein sequence: CASSPSGDRGWTDTQYF. Full variable domain (rest looked up from reference TRBV25-1 and TRBJ2-3): EADIYQTPRYLVIGTGKKITLECSQTMGHDKMYWYQQDPGMELHLIHYSYGVNSTEKGDLSSESTVSRIRTEHFPLTLESARPSHTSQYLCASSPSGDRGWTDTQYFGPGTRLTVL.